The entry below describes one T cell receptor (beta chain). This clonotype was observed many times. Its target antigen remains unknown. Nothing much larger sits one base from this clone, and base qualities are not available. There are 13 amino acids in the CDR3, from cysteine to phenylalanine inclusive. Of the read, only the CDR3 DNA is kept; its 39 bases are in frame from base 1. V loses 10 bases of germline sequence and J loses 1 base, and the interval between the two ends is 13 bases. This record belongs to a study of T-cell memory formation after mild COVID-19 listed by TCRdb under 2021. For the study in its entirety: Most TCR sequence clusters were specific to one of the two donors. The cohort was made up of two young adult volunteers, one female and one male, who were previously healthy. In a couple of donors, T-cell clones that expanded and contracted after mild COVID-19 were tracked by sequencing TCRalpha and TCRbeta repertoires over time. Findings and caveats that apply to the study as a whole: The second-wave clones that peaked on day 37 were not confirmed to be SARS-CoV-2 specific. Clones contracting from day 15 to 85 had balanced CD4/CD8 phenotypes, while a second wave expanding from day 15 to 37 was biased towards CD4+. Some responding clones were detected in pre-infection memory, which suggested that pre-existing cross-reactive memory T cells had joined the SARS-CoV-2 response. Contracting CD4+ clones were located mainly in the CM and EM memory subsets, whereas CD8+ clones were found to be enriched in EMRA. The study included only a couple of mild cases, and larger cohorts that include severe cases with pre-infection samples were judged to be necessary.

These reads were obtained on an Illumina NovaSeq 6000. Using 5'RACE with constant-segment primers, TCRalpha and TCRbeta cDNA libraries were constructed, with sample barcodes and unique molecular identifiers added in the process. RNA was extracted from every sample with Trizol reagent. Library amplification was performed in two PCR steps, and a second sample barcode and Illumina TruSeq adapters were introduced in the second step. Libraries were sequenced on an Illumina NovaSeq with 2 x 150 bp paired-end reads. Per the authors' processing: The reads were demultiplexed and collapsed into UMI-guided consensus sequences using migec v1.2.7. Using mixcr v2.1.11, UMI consensuses were aligned to TRA and TRB V and J templates and then assembled into clonotypes. A clonotype was counted as expanded or contracted only when both edgeR and NoisET called the clonotype significant, with the noise models trained on biological replicates. For edgeR calls, the cutoffs were a false discovery rate-adjusted p below 0.01 and a log2 fold-change threshold of 1. As an exploratory analysis of dynamics, PCA with hierarchical clustering was applied to max-normalized trajectories of the 1000 most abundant clonotypes. Separately sequenced CD4+ and CD8+ repertoires were used to assign the CD4 or CD8 phenotype of responding clones. TCRdb reran the public reads through fastp at Q25 and MiXCR, keeping productive beta chains. Entries are consolidated by CDR3 protein sequence, retaining the most common genes and DNA. The V and J calls were not made by the authors but by TCRdb's processing. The sample has approximately 350,000 distinct CDR3 sequences on record, around 30% of them singletons. Approximately 15% of the sample is held by the ten biggest clonotypes.

Ficoll-Paque density gradient centrifugation was used to isolate PBMCs. The sequence came from an adult woman who had mild COVID-19 (a few samples of this study predate the infection). The sample titles of this study are shuffled in the database, so cell type and time point are left out; the donor was told from shared clones. The rearrangement joined TRBV12-3 or TRBV12-4 to TRBJ1-1; the D gene cannot be resolved reliably. Sequenced input: PBMCs or a T cell subset sorted from them (not recorded which). The encoded CDR3 is CATSPTPNTEAFF. The DNA sequence reads TGTGCCACCAGCCCAACCCCGAACACTGAAGCTTTCTTT.